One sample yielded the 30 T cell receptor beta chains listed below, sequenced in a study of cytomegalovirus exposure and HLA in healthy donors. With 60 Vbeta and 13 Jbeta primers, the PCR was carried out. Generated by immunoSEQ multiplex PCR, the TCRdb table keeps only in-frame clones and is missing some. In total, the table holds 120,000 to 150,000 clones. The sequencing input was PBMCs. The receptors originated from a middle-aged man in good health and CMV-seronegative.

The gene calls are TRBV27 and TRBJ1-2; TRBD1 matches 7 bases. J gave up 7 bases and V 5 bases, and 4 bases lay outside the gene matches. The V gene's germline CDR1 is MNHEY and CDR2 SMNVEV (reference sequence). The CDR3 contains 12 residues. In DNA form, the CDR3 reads TGTGCCAGCAGTCTCGACAGGGTTGGCTACACCTTC. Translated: CASSLDRVGYTF.

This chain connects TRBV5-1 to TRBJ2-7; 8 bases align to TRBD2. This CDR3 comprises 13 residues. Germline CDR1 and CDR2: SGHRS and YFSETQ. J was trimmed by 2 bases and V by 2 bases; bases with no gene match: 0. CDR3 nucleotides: TGCGCCAGCAGCTTACTAGCGGCCTACGAGCAGTACTTC. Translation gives CASSLLAAYEQYF. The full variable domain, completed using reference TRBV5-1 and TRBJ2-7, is KAGVTQTPRYLIKTRGQQVTLSCSPISGHRSVSWYQQTPGQGLQFLFEYFSETQRNKGNFPGRFSGRQFSNSRSEMNVSTLELGDSALYLCASSLLAAYEQYFGPGTRLTVT.

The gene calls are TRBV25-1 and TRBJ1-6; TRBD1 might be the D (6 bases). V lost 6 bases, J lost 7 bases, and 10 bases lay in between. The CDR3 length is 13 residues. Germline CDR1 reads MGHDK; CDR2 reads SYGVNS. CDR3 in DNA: TGTGCCAGCAGACAGGGTAGGAATTCACCCCTCCACTTT. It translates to CASRQGRNSPLHF.

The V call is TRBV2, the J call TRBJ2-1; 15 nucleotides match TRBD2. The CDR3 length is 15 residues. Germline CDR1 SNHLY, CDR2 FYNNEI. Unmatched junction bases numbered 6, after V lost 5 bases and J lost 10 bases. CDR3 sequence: CASSPGLAGGGEQFF. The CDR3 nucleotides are TGTGCCAGCAGTCCAGGACTAGCGGGGGGGGGCGAGCAGTTCTTC.

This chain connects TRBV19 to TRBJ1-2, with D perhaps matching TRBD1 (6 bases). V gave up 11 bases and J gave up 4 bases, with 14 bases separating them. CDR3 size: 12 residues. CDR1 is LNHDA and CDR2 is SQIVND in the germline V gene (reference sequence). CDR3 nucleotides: TGTGCCGGTTCCACAGGGAGCTATGGCTACACCTTC. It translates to CAGSTGSYGYTF. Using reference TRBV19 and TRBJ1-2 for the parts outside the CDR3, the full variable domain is DGGITQSPKYLFRKEGQNVTLSCEQNLNHDAMYWYRQDPGQGLRLIYYSQIVNDFQKGDIAEGYSVSREKKESFPLTVTSAQKNPTAFYLCAGSTGSYGYTFGSGTRLTVV.

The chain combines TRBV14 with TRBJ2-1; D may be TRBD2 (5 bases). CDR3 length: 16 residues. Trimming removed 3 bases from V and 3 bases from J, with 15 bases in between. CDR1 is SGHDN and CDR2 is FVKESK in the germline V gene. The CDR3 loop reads CASSHLGSTSYNEQFF. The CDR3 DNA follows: TGTGCCAGCAGCCACCTCGGGTCTACTAGCTACAATGAGCAGTTCTTC.

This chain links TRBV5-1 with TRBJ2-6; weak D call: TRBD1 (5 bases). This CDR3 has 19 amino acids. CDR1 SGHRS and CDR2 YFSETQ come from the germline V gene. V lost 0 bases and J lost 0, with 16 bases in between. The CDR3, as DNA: TGCGCCAGCAGCTTGGCTGGGGCTCTTGCTTACTCTGGGGCCAACGTCCTGACTTTC. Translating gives CASSLAGALAYSGANVLTF.

In DNA, the CDR3 is TGTGCCAGCAGCCGGGATTTCCACATGAACACTGAAGCTTTCTTT. Its translation: CASSRDFHMNTEAFF. The genes are TRBV6-5 and TRBJ1-1; no clear D. The CDR3 runs to 15 residues. Germline values: CDR1 MNHEY, CDR2 SVGAGI. The V gene lost 6 bases and the J gene lost 0 bases, with 14 bases spanning the gap.

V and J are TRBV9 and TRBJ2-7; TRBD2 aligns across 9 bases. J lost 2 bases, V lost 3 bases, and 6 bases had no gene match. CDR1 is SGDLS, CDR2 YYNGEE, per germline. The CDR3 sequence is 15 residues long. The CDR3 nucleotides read TGTGCCAGCAGCGCCTCAGCGGGGGGAACCTACGAGCAGTACTTC. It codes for CASSASAGGTYEQYF.

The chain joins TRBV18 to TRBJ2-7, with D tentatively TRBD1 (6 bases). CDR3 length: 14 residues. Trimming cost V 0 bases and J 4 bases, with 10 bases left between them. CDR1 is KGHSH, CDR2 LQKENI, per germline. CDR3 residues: CASSPPTGYYEQYF. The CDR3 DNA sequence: TGTGCCAGCTCACCACCGACAGGTTATTACGAGCAGTACTTC.

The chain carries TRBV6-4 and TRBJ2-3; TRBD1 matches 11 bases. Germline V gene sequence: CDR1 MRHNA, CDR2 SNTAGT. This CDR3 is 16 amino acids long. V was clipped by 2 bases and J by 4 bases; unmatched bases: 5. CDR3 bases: TGTGCCAGCAGTGACACACCGGGACAGGGGGCAGATACGCAGTATTTT. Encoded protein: CASSDTPGQGADTQYF.

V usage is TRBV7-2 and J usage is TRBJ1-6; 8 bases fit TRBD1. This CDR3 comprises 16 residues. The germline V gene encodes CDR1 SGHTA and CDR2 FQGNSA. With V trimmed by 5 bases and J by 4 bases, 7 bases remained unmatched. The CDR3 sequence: CASSRTGQIYNSPLHF. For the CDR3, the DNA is TGTGCCAGCAGCCGGACAGGGCAGATTTATAATTCACCCCTCCACTTT.

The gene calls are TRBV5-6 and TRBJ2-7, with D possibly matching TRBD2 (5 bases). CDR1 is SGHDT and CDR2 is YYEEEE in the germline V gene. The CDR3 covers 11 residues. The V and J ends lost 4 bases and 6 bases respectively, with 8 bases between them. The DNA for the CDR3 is TGTGCCAGCAGCCAAGGGAGCGAGCAGTACTTC. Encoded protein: CASSQGSEQYF.

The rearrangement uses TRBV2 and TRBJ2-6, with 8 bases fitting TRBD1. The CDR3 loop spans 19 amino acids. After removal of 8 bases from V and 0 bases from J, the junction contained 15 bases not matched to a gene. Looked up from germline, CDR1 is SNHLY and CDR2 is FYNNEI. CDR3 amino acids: CASQGALGQASSGANVLTF. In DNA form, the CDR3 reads TGTGCCAGCCAAGGTGCGTTGGGACAGGCCAGCTCTGGGGCCAACGTCCTGACTTTC.

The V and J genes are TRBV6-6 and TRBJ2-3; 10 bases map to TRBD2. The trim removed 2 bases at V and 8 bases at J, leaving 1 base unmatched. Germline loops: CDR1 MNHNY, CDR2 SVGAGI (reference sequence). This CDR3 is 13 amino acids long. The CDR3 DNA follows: TGTGCCAGCAGTTACCGACTAGCGGGTACGCAGTATTTT. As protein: CASSYRLAGTQYF.

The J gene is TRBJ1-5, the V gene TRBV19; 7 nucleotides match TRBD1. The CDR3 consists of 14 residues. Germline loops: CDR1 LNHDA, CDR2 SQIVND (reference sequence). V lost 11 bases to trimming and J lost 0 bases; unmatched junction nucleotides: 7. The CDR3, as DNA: TGTGCCTCGGGGACAGAGTCTAGCAATCAGCCCCAGCATTTT. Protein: CASGTESSNQPQHF.

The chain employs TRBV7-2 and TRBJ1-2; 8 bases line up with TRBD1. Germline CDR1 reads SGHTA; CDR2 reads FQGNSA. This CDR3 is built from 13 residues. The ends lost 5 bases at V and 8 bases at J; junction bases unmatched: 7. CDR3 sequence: CASSAQTGVGYTF. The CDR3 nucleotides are TGTGCCAGCAGCGCCCAGACAGGGGTGGGCTACACCTTC. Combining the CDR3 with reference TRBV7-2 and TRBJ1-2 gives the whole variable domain GAGVSQSPSNKVTEKGKDVELRCDPISGHTALYWYRQSLGQGLEFLIYFQGNSAPDKSGLPSDRFSAERTGGSVSTLTIQRTQQEDSAVYLCASSAQTGVGYTFGSGTRLTVV.

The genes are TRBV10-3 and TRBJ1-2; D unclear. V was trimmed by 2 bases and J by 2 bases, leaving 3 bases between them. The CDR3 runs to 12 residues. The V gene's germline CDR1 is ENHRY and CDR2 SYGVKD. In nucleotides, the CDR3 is TGTGCCATCAGTGAGGCGAACTATGGCTACACCTTC. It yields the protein CAISEANYGYTF.

The CDR3 coding sequence is TGTGCCAGCAGTTACTCTCTAGCGCCCTTGGACGAGCAGTACTTC. Protein sequence: CASSYSLAPLDEQYF. The chain combines TRBV6-5 with TRBJ2-5; tentatively, D is TRBD2 (6 bases). The DNA end favors TRBJ2-7, so the J call may be wrong. Germline V gene data show CDR1 as MNHEY and CDR2 as SVGAGI. The CDR3 loop spans 15 amino acids.

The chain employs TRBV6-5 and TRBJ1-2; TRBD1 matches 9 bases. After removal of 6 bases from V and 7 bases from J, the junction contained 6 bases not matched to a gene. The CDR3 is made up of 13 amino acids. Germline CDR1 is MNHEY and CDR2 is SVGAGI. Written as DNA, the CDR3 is TGTGCCAGCAGCCAGGACAGGGGAATTGGCTACACCTTC. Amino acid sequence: CASSQDRGIGYTF.

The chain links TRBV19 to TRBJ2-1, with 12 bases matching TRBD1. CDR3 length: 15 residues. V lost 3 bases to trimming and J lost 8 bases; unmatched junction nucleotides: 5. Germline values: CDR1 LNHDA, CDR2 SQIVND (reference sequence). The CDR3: CASSMMGTGGHEQFF. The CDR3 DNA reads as TGTGCCAGTAGTATGATGGGGACAGGGGGCCATGAGCAGTTCTTC.

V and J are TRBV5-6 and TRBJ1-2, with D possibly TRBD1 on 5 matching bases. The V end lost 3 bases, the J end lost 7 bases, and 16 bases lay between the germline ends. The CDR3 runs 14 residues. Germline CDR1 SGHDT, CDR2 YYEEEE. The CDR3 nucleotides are TGTGCCAGCAGCTCAGCCAGGGAATCTAGTGGCTACACCTTC. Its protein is CASSSARESSGYTF.

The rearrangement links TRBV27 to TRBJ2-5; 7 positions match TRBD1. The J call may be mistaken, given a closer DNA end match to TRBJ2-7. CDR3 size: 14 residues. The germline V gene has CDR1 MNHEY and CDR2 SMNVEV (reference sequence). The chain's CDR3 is CASSFGDRTYEQYF. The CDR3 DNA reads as TGTGCCAGCAGTTTCGGGGACAGAACCTACGAGCAGTACTTC.

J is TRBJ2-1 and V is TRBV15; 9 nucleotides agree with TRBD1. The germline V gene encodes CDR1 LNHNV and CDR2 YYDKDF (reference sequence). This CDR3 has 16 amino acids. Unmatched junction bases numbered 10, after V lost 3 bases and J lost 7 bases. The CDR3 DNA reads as TGTGCCACCAGCAGTGAACTGACAGGGGGTCGTAATGAGCAGTTCTTC. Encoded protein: CATSSELTGGRNEQFF.

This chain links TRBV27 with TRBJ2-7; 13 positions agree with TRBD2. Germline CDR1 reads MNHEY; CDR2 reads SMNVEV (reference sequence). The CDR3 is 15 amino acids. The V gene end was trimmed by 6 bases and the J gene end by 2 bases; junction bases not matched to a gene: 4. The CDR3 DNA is TGTGCCAGCAGCCCGGGACTAGCGGGAACCTACGAGCAGTACTTC. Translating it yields CASSPGLAGTYEQYF.

Here the CDR3 DNA reads TGCGCCAGCAGCCAAGATCGCGCCCTCGAGCAGTTCTTC. Its translation is CASSQDRALEQFF. The chain carries TRBV4-1 and TRBJ2-1; D unresolved. CDR1 MGHRA and CDR2 YSYEKL come from the germline V gene. This CDR3 has 13 amino acids. Trimming stripped 0 bases from V and 10 bases from J, with 10 bases between.

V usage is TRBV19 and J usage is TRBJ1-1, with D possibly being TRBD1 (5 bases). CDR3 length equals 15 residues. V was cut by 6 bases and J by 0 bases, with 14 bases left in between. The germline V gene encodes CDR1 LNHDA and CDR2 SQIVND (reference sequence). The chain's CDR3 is CASRTQGPMNTEAFF. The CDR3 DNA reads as TGTGCCAGTAGAACCCAGGGCCCCATGAACACTGAAGCTTTCTTT.

This chain's CDR3 is CASSQARGYGYTF. Written as DNA, the CDR3 is TGCGCCAGCAGCCAAGCCCGGGGCTATGGCTACACCTTC. This chain uses TRBV4-1 with TRBJ1-2; D unclear. The CDR3 length is 13 residues. Trimming left V 1 base short and J 4 bases short, with 7 bases between. Germline V gene lookup returns CDR1 MGHRA and CDR2 YSYEKL.

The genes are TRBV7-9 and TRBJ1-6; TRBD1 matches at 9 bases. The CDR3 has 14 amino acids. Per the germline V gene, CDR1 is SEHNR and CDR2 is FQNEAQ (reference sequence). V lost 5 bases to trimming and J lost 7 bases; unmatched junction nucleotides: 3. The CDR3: CASSMGTGNSPLHF. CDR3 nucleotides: TGTGCCAGCAGCATGGGGACAGGGAATTCACCCCTCCACTTT.

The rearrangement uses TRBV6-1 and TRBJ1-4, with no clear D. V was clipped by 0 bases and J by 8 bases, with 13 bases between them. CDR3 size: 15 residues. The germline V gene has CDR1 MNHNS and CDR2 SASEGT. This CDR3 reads CASSEAGSGVEKLFF. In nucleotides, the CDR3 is TGTGCCAGCAGTGAAGCCGGGAGTGGAGTGGAAAAACTGTTTTTT.